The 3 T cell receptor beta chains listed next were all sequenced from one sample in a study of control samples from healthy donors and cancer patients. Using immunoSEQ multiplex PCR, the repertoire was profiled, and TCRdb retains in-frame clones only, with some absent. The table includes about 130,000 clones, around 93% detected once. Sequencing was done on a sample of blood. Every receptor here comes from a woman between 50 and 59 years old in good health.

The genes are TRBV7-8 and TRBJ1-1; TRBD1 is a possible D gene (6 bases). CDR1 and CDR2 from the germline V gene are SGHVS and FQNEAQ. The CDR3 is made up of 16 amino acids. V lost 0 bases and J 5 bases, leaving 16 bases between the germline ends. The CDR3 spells CASSLAGAGVRTEAFF. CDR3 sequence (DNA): TGTGCCAGCAGCTTAGCGGGGGCAGGGGTTAGGACTGAAGCTTTCTTT. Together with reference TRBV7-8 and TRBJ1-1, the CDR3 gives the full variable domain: GAGVSQSPRYKVAKRGQDVALRCDPISGHVSLFWYQQALGQGPEFLTYFQNEAQLDKSGLPSDRFFAERPEGSVSTLKIQRTQQEDSAVYLCASSLAGAGVRTEAFFGQGTRLTVV.

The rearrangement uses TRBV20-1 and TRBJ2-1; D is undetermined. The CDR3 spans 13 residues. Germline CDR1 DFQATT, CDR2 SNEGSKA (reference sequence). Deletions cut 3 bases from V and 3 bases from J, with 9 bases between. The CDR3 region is CSASGRNYNEQFF. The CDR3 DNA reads TGCAGTGCTAGTGGACGGAACTACAATGAGCAGTTCTTC.

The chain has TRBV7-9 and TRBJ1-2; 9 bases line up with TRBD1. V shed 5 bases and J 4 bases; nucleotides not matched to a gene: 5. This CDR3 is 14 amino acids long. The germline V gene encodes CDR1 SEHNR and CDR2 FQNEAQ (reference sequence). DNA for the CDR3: TGTGCCAGCAGCCCTGACAGGGGGGGCTATGGCTACACCTTC. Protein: CASSPDRGGYGYTF. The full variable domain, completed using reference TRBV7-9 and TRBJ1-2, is DTGVSQNPRHKITKRGQNVTFRCDPISEHNRLYWYRQTLGQGPEFLTYFQNEAQLEKSRLLSDRFSAERPKGSFSTLEIQRTEQGDSAMYLCASSPDRGGYGYTFGSGTRLTVV.